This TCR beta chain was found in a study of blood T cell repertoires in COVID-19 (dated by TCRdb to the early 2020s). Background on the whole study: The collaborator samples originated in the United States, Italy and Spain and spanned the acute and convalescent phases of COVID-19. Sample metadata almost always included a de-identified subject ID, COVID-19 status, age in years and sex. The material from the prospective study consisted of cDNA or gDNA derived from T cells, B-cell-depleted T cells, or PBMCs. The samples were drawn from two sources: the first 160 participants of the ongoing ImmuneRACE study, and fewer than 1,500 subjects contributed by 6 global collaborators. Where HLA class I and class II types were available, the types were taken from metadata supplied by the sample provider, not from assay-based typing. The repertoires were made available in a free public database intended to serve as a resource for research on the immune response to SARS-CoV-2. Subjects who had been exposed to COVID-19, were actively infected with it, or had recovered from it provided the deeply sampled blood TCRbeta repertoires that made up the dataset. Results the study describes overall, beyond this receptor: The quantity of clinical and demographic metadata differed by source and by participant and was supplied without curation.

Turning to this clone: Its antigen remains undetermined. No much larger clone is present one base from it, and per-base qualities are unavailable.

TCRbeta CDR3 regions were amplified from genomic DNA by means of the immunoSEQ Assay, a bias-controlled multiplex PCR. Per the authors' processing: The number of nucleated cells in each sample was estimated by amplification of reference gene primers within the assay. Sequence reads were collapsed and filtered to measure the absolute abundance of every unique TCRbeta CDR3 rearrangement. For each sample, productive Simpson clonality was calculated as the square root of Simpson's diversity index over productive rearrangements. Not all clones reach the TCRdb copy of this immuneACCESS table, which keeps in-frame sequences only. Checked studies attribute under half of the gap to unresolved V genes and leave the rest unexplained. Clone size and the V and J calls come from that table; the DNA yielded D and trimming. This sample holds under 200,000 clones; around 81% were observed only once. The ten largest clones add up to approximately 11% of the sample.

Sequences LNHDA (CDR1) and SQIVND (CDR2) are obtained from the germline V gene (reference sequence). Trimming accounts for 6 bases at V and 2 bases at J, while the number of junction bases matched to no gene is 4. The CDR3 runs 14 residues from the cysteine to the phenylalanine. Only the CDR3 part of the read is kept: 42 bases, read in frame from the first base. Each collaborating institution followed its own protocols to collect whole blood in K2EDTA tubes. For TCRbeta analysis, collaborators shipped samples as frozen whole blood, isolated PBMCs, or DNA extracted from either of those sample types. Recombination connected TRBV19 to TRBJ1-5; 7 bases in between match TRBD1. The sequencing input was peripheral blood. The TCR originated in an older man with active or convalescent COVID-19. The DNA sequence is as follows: TGTGCCAGTAGGACAGGGTTCGGCAATCAGCCCCAGCATTTT. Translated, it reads CASRTGFGNQPQHF. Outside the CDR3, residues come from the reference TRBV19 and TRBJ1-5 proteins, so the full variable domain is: DGGITQSPKYLFRKEGQNVTLSCEQNLNHDAMYWYRQDPGQGLRLIYYSQIVNDFQKGDIAEGYSVSREKKESFPLTVTSAQKNPTAFYLCASRTGFGNQPQHFGDGTRLSIL.